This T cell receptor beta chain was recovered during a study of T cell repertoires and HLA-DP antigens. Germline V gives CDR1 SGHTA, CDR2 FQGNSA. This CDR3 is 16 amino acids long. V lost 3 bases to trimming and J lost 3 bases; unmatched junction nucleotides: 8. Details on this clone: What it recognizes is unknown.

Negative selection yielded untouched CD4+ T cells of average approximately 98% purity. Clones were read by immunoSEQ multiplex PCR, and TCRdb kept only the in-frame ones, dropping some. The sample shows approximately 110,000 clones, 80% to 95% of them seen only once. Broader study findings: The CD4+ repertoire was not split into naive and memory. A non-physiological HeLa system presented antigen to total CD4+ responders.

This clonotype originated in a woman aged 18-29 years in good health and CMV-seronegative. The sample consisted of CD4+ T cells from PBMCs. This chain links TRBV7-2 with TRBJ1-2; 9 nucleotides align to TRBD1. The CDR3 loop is CASSFGTGTGYYGYTF. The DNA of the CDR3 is TGTGCCAGCAGCTTCGGAACCGGGACAGGGTACTATGGCTACACCTTC. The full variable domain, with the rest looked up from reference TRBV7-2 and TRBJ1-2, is GAGVSQSPSNKVTEKGKDVELRCDPISGHTALYWYRQSLGQGLEFLIYFQGNSAPDKSGLPSDRFSAERTGGSVSTLTIQRTQQEDSAVYLCASSFGTGTGYYGYTFGSGTRLTVV.